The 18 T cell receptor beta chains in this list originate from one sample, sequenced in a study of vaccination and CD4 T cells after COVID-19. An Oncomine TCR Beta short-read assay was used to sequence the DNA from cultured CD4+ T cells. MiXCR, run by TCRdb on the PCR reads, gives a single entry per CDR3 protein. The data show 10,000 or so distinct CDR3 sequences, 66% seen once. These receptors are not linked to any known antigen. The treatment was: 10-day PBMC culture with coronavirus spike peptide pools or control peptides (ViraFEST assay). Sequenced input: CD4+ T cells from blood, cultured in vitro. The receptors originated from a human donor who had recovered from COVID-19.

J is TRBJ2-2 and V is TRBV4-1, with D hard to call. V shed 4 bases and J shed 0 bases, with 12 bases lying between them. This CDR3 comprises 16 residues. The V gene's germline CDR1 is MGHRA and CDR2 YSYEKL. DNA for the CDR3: TGCGCCAGCAGCCGATTTGGCGGATCGAACACCGGGGAGCTGTTTTTT. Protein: CASSRFGGSNTGELFF.

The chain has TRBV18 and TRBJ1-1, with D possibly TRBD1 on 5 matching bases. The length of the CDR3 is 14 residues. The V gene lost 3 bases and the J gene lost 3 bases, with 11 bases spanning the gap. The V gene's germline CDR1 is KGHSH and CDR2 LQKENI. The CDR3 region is CASSPPQGHTEAFF. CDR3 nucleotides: TGTGCCAGCTCACCGCCTCAGGGTCACACTGAAGCTTTCTTT.

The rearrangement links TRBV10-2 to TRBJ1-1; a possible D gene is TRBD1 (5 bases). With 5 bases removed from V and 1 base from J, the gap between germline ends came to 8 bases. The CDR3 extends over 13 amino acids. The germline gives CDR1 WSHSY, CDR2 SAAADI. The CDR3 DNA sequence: TGCGCCAGCAGTCCTCAGGGGAACACTGAAGCTTTCTTT. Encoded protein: CASSPQGNTEAFF.

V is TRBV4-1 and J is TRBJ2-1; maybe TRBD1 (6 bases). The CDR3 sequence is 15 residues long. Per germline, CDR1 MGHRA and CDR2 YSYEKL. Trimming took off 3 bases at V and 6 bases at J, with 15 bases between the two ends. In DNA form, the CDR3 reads TGCGCCAGCAGCCAGAGGGGGATCGCGGGCAATGAGCAGTTCTTC. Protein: CASSQRGIAGNEQFF.

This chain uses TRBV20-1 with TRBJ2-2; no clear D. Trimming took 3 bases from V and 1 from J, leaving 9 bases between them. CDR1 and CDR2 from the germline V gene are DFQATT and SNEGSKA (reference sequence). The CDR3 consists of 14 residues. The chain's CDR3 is CSARSDENTGELFF. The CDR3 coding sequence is TGCAGTGCTAGGTCGGACGAGAACACCGGGGAGCTGTTTTTT.

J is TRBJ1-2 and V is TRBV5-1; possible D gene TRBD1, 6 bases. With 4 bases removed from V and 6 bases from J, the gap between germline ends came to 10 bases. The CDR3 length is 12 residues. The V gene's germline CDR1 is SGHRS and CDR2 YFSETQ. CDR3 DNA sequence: TGCGCCAGCAGCGGGGGGCTGGATGGCTACACCTTC. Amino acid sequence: CASSGGLDGYTF. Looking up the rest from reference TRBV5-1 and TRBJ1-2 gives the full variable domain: KAGVTQTPRYLIKTRGQQVTLSCSPISGHRSVSWYQQTPGQGLQFLFEYFSETQRNKGNFPGRFSGRQFSNSRSEMNVSTLELGDSALYLCASSGGLDGYTFGSGTRLTVV.

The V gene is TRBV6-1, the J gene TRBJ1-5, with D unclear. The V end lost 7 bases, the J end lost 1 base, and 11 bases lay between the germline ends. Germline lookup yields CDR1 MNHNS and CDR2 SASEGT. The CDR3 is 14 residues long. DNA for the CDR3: TGTGCCAGCAAAGGAAGGAACAGCAATCAGCCCCAGCATTTT. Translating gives CASKGRNSNQPQHF.

CDR3: CASSRTGTGVTQPQHF. The CDR3 DNA is TGTGCCAGCAGTCGAACCGGGACAGGGGTTACTCAGCCCCAGCATTTT. This sequence joins TRBV6-1 and TRBJ1-5; 10 nucleotides align to TRBD1. Germline trimming cut 5 bases from V and 6 bases from J; bases unmatched to any gene: 10. Germline V lookup: CDR1 MNHNS, CDR2 SASEGT. This CDR3 comprises 16 residues.

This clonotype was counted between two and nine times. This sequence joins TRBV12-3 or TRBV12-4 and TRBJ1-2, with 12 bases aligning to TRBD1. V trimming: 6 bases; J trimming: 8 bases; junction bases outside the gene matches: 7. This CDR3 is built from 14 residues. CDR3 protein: CASSYGTGGDGYTF. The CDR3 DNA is TGTGCCAGCAGCTATGGGACAGGGGGCGACGGCTACACCTTC.

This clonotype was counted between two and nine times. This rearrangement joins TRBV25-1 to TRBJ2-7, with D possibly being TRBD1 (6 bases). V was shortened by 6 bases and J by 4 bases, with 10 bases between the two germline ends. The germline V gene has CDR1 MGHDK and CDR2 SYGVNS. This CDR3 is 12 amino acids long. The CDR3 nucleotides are TGTGCCAGCAGCCCCACAGGGTACGAGCAGTACTTC. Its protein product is CASSPTGYEQYF.

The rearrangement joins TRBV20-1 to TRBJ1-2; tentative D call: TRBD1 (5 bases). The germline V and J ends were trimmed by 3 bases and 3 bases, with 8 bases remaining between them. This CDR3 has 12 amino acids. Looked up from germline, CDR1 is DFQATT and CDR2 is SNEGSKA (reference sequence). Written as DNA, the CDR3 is TGCAGTGCTAGTTGGGGGGACTATGGCTACACCTTC. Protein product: CSASWGDYGYTF.

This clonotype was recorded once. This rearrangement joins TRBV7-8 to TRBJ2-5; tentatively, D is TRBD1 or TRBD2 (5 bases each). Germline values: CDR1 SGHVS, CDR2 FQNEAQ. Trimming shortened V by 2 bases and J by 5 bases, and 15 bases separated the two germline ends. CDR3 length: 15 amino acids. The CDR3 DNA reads TGTGCCAGCAGCTTAAGTCTGGGGGAGTTGGAGACCCAGTACTTC. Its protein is CASSLSLGELETQYF.

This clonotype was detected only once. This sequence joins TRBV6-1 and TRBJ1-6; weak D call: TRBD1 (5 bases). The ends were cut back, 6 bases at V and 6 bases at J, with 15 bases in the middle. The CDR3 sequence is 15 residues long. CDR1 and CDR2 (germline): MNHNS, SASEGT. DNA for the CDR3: TGTGCCAGCAGAGCACAGGACCGTGGTAATTCACCCCTCCACTTT. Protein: CASRAQDRGNSPLHF.

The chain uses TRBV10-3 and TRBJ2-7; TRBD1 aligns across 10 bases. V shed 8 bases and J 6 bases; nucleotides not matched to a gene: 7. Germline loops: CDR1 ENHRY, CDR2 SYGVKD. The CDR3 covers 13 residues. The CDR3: CAIGTGEGGEQYF. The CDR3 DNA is TGTGCCATCGGGACAGGGGAAGGAGGCGAGCAGTACTTC.

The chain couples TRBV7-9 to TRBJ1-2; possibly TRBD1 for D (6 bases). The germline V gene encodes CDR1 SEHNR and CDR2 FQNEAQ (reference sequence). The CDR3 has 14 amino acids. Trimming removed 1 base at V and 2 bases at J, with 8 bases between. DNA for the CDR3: TGTGCCAGCAGCTTAGGAACAGGGAACTATGGCTACACCTTC. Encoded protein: CASSLGTGNYGYTF.

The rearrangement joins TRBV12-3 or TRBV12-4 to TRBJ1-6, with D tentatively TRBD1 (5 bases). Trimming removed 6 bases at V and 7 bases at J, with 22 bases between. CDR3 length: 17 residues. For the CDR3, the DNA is TGTGCCAGCAGCCCCCATTCTACAGGCGGATTAAATTCACCCCTCCACTTT. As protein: CASSPHSTGGLNSPLHF.

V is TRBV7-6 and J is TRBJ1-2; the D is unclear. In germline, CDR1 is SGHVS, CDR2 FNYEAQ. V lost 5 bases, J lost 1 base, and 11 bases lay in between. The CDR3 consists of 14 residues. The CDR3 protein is CASSPGSDNYGYTF. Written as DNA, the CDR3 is TGTGCCAGCAGCCCCGGGTCGGATAACTATGGCTACACCTTC.

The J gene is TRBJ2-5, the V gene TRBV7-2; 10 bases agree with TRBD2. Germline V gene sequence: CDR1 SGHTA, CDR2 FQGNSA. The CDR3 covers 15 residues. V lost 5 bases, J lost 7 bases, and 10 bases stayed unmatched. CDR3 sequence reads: CASSLASGGEGTQYF. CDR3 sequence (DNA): TGTGCCAGCAGCCTGGCCAGCGGGGGGGAGGGGACCCAGTACTTC.